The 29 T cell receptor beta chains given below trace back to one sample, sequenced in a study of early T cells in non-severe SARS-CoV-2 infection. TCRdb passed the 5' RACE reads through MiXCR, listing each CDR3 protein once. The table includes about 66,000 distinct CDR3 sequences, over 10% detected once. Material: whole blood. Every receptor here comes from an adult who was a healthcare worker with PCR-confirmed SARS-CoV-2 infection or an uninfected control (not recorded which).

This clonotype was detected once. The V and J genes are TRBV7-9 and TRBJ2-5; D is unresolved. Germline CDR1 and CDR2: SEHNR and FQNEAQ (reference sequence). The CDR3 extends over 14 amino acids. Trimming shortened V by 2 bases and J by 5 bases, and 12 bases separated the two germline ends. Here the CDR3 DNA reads TGTGCCAGCAGCTTATCAAAAGCGACGGAGACCCAGTACTTC. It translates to CASSLSKATETQYF.

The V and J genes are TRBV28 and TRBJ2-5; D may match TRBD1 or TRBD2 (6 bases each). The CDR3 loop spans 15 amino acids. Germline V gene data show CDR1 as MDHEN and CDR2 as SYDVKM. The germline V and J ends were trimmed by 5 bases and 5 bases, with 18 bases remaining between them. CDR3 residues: CASSNSGGGRETQYF. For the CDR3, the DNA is TGTGCCAGCAGTAACTCTGGAGGGGGACGTGAGACCCAGTACTTC. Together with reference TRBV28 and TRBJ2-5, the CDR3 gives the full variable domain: DVKVTQSSRYLVKRTGEKVFLECVQDMDHENMFWYRQDPGLGLRLIYFSYDVKMKEKGDIPEGYSVSREKKERFSLILESASTNQTSMYLCASSNSGGGRETQYFGPGTRLLVL.

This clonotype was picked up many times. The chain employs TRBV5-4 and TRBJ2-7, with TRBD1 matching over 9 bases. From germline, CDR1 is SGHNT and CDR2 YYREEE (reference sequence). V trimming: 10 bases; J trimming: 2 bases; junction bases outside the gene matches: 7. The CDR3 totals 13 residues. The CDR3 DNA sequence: TGTGCCTACCAAGGGACAGGGACCTACGAGCAGTACTTC. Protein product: CAYQGTGTYEQYF.

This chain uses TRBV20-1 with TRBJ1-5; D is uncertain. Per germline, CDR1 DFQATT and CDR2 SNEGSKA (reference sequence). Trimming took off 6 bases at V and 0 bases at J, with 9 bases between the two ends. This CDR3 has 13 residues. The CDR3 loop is CSATSASNQPQHF. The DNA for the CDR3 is TGCAGTGCAACGTCGGCTAGCAATCAGCCCCAGCATTTT.

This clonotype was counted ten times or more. Here the CDR3 reads CASSTETGGRTDTQYF. DNA for the CDR3: TGTGCCAGCAGTACGGAGACAGGGGGAAGGACAGATACGCAGTATTTT. The V call is TRBV6-5, the J call TRBJ2-3; 9 nucleotides agree with TRBD1. This CDR3 comprises 16 residues. Germline CDR1 reads MNHEY; CDR2 reads SVGAGI. V was pared by 5 bases and J by 3 bases, with 9 bases of the junction left unmatched.

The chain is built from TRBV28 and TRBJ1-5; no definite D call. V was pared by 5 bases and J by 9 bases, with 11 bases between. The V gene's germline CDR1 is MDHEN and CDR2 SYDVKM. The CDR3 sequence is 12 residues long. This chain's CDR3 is CASSPPLGPQHF. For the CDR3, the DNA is TGTGCCAGCAGTCCCCCCCTCGGGCCCCAGCATTTT. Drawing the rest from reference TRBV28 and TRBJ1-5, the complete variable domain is DVKVTQSSRYLVKRTGEKVFLECVQDMDHENMFWYRQDPGLGLRLIYFSYDVKMKEKGDIPEGYSVSREKKERFSLILESASTNQTSMYLCASSPPLGPQHFGDGTRLSIL.

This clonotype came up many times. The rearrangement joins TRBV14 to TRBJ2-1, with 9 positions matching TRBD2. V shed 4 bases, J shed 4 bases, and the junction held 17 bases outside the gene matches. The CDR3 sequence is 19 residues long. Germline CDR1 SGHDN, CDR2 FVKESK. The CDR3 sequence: CASSPRRGVKREAYNEQFF. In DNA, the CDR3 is TGTGCCAGCAGCCCTAGGAGGGGGGTGAAGCGGGAGGCTTACAATGAGCAGTTCTTC.

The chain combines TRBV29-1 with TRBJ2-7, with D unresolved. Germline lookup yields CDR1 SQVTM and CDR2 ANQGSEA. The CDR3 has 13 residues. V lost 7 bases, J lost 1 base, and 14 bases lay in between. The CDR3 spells CSASDGASYEQYF. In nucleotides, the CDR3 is TGCAGCGCGTCGGACGGAGCTTCCTACGAGCAGTACTTC.

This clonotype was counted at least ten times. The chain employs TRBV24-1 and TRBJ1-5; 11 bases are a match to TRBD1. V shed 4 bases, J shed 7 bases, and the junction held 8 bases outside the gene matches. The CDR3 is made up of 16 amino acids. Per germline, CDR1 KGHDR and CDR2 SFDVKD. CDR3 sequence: CATSDTDRGPGQPQHF. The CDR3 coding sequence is TGTGCCACCAGTGACACGGACAGGGGGCCGGGCCAGCCCCAGCATTTT.

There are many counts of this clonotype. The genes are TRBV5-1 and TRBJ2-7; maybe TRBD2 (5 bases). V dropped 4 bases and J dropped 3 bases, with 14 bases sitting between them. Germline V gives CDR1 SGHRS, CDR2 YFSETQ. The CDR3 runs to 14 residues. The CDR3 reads CASSVSLDFYEQYF. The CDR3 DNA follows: TGCGCCAGCAGCGTGAGCCTGGACTTCTACGAGCAGTACTTC. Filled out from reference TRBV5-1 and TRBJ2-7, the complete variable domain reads KAGVTQTPRYLIKTRGQQVTLSCSPISGHRSVSWYQQTPGQGLQFLFEYFSETQRNKGNFPGRFSGRQFSNSRSEMNVSTLELGDSALYLCASSVSLDFYEQYFGPGTRLTVT.

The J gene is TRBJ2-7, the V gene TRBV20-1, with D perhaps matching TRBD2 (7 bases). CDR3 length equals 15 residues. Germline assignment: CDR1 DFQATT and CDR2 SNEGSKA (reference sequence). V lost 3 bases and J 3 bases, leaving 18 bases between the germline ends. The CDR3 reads CSASTLRGAYYEQYF. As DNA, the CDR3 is TGCAGTGCTAGTACCCTTCGGGGGGCCTACTACGAGCAGTACTTC.

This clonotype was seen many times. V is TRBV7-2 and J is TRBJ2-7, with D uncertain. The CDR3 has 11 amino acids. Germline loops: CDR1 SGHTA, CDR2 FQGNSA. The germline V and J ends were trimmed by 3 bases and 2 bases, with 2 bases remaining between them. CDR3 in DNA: TGTGCCAGCAGCTTTACCTACGAGCAGTACTTC. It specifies CASSFTYEQYF.

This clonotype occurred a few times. CDR3 DNA sequence: TGTGCCAGCAGTTCTAGGACAGGGGCCGCCTACTCTGGGGCCAACGTCCTGACTTTC. It specifies CASSSRTGAAYSGANVLTF. The V gene is TRBV27, the J gene TRBJ2-6; 9 nucleotides match TRBD1. In germline, CDR1 is MNHEY, CDR2 SMNVEV (reference sequence). The CDR3 covers 19 residues. After removal of 4 bases from V and 0 bases from J, the junction contained 10 bases not matched to a gene.

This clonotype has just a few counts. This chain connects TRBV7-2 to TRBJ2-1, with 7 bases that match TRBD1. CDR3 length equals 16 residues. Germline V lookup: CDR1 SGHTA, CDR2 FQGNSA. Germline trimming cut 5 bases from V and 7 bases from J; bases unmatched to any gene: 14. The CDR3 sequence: CASSTRDRSEGNEQFF. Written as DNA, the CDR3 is TGTGCCAGCAGCACTCGGGACAGATCAGAGGGTAATGAGCAGTTCTTC. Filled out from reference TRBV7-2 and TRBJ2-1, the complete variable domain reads GAGVSQSPSNKVTEKGKDVELRCDPISGHTALYWYRQSLGQGLEFLIYFQGNSAPDKSGLPSDRFSAERTGGSVSTLTIQRTQQEDSAVYLCASSTRDRSEGNEQFFGPGTRLTVL.

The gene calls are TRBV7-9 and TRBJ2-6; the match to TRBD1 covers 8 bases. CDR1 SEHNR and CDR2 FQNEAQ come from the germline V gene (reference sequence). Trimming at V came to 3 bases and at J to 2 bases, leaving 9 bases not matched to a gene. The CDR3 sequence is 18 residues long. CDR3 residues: CASSLARGRSTGANVLTF. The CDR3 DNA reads TGTGCCAGCAGCTTGGCCAGGGGGCGGTCGACTGGGGCCAACGTCCTGACTTTC. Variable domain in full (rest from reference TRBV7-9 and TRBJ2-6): DTGVSQNPRHKITKRGQNVTFRCDPISEHNRLYWYRQTLGQGPEFLTYFQNEAQLEKSRLLSDRFSAERPKGSFSTLEIQRTEQGDSAMYLCASSLARGRSTGANVLTFGAGSRLTVL.

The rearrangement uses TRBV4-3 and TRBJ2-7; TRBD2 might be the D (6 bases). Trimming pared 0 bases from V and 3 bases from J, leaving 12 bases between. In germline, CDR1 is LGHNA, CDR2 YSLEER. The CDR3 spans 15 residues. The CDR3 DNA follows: TGCGCCAGCAGCCAAGACGCGGGAAGTTACTACGAGCAGTACTTC. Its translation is CASSQDAGSYYEQYF.

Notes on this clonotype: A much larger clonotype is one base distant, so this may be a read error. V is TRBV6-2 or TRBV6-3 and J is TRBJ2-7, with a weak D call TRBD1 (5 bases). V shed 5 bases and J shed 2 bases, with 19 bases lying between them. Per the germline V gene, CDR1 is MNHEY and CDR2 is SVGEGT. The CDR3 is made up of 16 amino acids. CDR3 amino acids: CASSNAATAKAYEQYF. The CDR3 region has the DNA TGTGCCAGCAGTAACGCCGCGACAGCCAAGGCCTACGAGCAGTACTTC.

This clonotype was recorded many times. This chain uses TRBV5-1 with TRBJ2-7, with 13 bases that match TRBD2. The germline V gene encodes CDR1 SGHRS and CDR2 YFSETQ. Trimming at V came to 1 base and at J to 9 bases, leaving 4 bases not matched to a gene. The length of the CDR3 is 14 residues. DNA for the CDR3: TGCGCCAGCAGCTTGACTAGCGGGAGGGCCGGGCAGTACTTC. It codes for CASSLTSGRAGQYF.

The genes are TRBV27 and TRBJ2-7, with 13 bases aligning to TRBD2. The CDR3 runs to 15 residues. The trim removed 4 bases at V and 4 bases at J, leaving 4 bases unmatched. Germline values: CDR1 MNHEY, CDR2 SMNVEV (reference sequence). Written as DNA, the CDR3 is TGTGCCAGCAGTTCGTGGACTAGCGGGAGTTACGAGCAGTACTTC. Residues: CASSSWTSGSYEQYF.

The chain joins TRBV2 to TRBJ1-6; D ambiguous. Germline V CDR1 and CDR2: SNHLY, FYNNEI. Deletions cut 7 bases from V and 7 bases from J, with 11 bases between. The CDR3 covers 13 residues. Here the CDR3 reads CASTVKPNSPLHF. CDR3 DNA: TGTGCCAGCACGGTGAAGCCCAATTCACCCCTCCACTTT.

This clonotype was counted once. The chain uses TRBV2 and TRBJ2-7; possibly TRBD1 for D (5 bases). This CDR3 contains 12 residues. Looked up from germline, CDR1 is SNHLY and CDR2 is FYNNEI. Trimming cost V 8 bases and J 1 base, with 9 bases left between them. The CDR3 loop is CASSRQSYEQYF. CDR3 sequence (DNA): TGTGCCAGCTCCCGACAGTCCTACGAGCAGTACTTC.

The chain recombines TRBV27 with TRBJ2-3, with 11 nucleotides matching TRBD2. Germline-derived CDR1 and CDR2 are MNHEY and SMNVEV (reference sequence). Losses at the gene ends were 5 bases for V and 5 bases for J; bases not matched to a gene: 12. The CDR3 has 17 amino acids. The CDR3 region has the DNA TGTGCCAGCAGTCTTTTAGCGGGAGGGTTCGGTCTAGATACGCAGTATTTT. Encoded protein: CASSLLAGGFGLDTQYF.

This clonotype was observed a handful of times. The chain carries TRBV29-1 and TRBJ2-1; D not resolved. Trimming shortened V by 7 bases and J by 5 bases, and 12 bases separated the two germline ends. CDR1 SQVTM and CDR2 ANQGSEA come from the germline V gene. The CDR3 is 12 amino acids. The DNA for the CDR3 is TGCAGCGCTGTTCGCCCTAACAATGAGCAGTTCTTC. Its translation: CSAVRPNNEQFF.

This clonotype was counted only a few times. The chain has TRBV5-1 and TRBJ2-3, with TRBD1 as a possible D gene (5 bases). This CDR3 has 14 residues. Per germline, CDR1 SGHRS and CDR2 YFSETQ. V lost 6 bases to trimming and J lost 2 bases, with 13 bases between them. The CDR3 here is CASTPQGSTDTQYF. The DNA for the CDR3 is TGCGCCAGCACGCCCCAGGGTTCCACAGATACGCAGTATTTT.

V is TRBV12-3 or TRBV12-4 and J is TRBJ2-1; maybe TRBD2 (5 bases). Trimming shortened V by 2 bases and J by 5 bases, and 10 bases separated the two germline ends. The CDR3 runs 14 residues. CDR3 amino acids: CASSLTRANNEQFF. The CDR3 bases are TGTGCCAGCAGTTTAACGCGGGCCAACAATGAGCAGTTCTTC.

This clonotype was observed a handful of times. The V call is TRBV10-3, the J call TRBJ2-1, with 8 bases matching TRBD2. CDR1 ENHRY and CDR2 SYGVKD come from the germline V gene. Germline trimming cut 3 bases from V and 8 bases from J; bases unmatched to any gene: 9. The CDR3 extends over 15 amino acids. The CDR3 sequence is CAISDYGRAGDEQFF. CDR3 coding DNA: TGTGCCATCAGTGATTACGGGAGGGCCGGGGATGAGCAGTTCTTC.

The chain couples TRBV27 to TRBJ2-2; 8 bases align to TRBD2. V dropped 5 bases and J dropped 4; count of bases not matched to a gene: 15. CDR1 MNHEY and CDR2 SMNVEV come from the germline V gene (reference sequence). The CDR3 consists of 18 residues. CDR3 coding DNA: TGTGCCAGCAGTACCTTCACCGGGACTAGGGCGGGCACCGGGGAGCTGTTTTTT. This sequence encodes CASSTFTGTRAGTGELFF.

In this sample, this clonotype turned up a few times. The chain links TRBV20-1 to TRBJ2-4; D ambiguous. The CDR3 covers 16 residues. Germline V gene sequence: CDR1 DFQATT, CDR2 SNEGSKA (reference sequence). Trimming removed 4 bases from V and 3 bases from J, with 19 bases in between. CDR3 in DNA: TGCAGTGCTATTCCCGAGCTTAACCCTATCAAAAACATTCAGTACTTC. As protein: CSAIPELNPIKNIQYF.

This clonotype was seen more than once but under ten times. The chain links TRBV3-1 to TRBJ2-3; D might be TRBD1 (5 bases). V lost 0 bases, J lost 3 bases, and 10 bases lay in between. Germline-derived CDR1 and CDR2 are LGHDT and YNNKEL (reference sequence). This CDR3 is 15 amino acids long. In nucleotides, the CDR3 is TGTGCCAGCAGCCAAGATTCGCAGGGAACAGATACGCAGTATTTT. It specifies CASSQDSQGTDTQYF.